The source of this T cell receptor beta chain is a study of identical twins (dated by TCRdb to the mid-2010s). Study-wide context: To test whether fetal clonotypes persist, the study used deep sequencing on TCR alpha and beta repertoires from monozygotic twins, unrelated adults of various ages, and cord blood. To rule out contamination, replicate twin experiments were performed at different times with different library preparation protocols. The paper as a whole reports these results and caveats: Because the same donors could not be followed over many years, conclusions were based on cross-sectional statistical analysis. Zero-insertion analyses could be partly confounded by invariant T cells such as MAIT and iNKT, although diverse VJ usage argued against such confounding for most clonotypes. Abundant cord blood beta clonotypes carried fewer insertions; young adult naive repertoires showed a weaker similar trend, while memory repertoires showed none. Recombination models systematically underestimated out-of-frame TCR alpha sharing in monozygotic twins but agreed with sharing between unrelated individuals. In beta out-of-frame sequences, excess twin sharing was weaker, because having fewer shared sequences lowered the signal-to-noise ratio. Out-of-frame TCR alpha sequences shared between twins showed an excess of low generation-probability sequences compared with coincidental sharing between unrelated individuals.

Note on this clonotype: Its antigen remains unidentified. Base qualities were left out, and no much larger clone turns up one base away.

The method behind the library was 5' RACE. This sample was sequenced with an Illumina HiSeq 2000. Template switching introduced a universal primer binding site; the final cDNA contained a unique molecular identifier, enabling accurate counting of TCR cDNA molecules. First-strand cDNA for TCR alpha and beta chains was synthesized from specific primers in the conserved constant-segment region. Each cDNA library was double barcoded, with a SMART-Mk sample barcode plus Illumina barcodes, to control for contamination. TruSeq adapter sequences, together with Illumina sample barcodes, were added in two successive PCR steps. Sequencing of the TCR alpha and beta cDNA libraries was done on the Illumina HiSeq platform using custom primers. The paper's data handling went like this. Raw reads were processed with MiGEC to extract unique molecular identifiers, and MiXCR was used to determine CDR3 positions. For each individual, recombination models were inferred using an EM algorithm with the repgenHMM and IGoR tools. Shared clonotypes were analyzed with the tcR package in R, and sharing was normalized by the product of cloneset sizes. Out-of-frame nonproductive sequences were analyzed to study raw recombination free of thymic and clonal selection effects. TCRdb reprocessing: public reads trimmed at Q25 with fastp, clones called with MiXCR, in-frame beta chains kept. Duplicate CDR3 protein sequences are folded into a single record with the most common DNA and genes. TCRdb's processing, not the study's, gives the V and J calls here. The sample table contains around 1.7 million distinct CDR3 sequences; only one count was recorded for under 35% of them. 0.25% to 0.3% of the sample is taken by the ten largest.

Every donor was a healthy Caucasian. The germline V gene sets CDR1 to SGDLS and CDR2 to YYNGEE. Measured from the cysteine to the phenylalanine, the CDR3 is 16 residues long. The sequence is cut down to CDR3 DNA, 48 bases in frame from base 1. V and J are trimmed by 4 bases and 2 bases, and the gene matches miss 8 bases of the junction. The chain uses TRBV9 and TRBJ2-3, with 9 middle bases fitting TRBD1. Sequencing was performed on cord blood. The TCR comes from a newborn girl in good health. CDR3 sequence: CASSTRTGAFTDTQYF. The DNA reads TGTGCCAGCAGCACCCGGACAGGGGCCTTCACAGATACGCAGTATTTT. Outside the CDR3, residues come from the reference TRBV9 and TRBJ2-3 proteins, so the full variable domain is: DSGVTQTPKHLITATGQRVTLRCSPRSGDLSVYWYQQSLDQGLQFLIQYYNGEERAKGNILERFSAQQFPDLHSELNLSSLELGDSALYFCASSTRTGAFTDTQYFGPGTRLTVL.